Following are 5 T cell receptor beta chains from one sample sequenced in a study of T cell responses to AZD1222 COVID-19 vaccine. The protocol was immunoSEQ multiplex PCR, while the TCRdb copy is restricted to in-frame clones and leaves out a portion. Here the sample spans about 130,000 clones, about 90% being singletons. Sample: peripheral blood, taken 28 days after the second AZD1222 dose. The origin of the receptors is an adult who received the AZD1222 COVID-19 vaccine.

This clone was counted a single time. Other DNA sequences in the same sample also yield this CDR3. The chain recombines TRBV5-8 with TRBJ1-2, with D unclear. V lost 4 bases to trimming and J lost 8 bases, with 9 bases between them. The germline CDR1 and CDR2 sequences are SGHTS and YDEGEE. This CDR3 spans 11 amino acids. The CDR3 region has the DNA TGTGCCAGCAGCCTCTGGACCGGCTACACCTTC. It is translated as CASSLWTGYTF.

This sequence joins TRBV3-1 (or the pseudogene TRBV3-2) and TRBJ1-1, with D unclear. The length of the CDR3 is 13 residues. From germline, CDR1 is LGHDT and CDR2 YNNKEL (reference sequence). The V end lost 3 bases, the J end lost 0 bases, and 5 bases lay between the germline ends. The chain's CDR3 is CASSQAMNTEAFF. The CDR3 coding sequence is TGTGCCAGCAGCCAGGCCATGAACACTGAAGCTTTCTTT.

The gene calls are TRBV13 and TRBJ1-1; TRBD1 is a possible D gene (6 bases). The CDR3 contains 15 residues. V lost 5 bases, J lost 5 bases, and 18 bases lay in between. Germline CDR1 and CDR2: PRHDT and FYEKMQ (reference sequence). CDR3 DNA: TGTGCCAGCAGCGAACCGGGGGCCGTTTTGACTGAAGCTTTCTTT. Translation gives CASSEPGAVLTEAFF.

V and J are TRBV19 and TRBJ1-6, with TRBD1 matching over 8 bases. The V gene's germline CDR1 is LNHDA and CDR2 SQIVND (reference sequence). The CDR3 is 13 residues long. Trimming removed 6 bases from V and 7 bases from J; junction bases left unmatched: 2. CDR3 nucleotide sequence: TGTGCCAGTAGAGACAGGGGAAATTCACCCCTCCACTTT. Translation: CASRDRGNSPLHF.

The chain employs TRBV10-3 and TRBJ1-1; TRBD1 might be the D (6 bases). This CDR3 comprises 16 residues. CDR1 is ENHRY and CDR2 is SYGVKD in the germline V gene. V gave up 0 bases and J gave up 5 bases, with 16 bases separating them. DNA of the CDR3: TGTGCCATCAGTGAGTCGAAGTTTCAGGGGATGACTGAAGCTTTCTTT. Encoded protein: CAISESKFQGMTEAFF.